This is a list of T cell receptor beta chains from one sample in a study of cytomegalovirus exposure and HLA in healthy donors. The data were produced by immunoSEQ multiplex PCR, yet TCRdb's version contains in-frame clones alone and is incomplete. Of some 150,000 clones listed, around 80% were seen once; the top ten hold approximately 5.6%. Input material: PBMCs. The receptor set was obtained from a woman aged 40 to 50 in good health and CMV-seropositive. Each CDR3 is given with its conserved first and last residue. The D gene is left open where the match is weak. Part of the rows lack a size; the others show once, few, many or a class for expanded clones.

D: NA; size: NA; J: TRBJ2-2; length: 15; V: TRBV5-4; CDR3: CASSVNLQYTGELFF; DNA: TGTGCCAGCAGCGTCAACCTACAGTACACCGGGGAGCTGTTTTTT
D: NA; size: NA; J: TRBJ1-2; length: 14; V: TRBV5-4; CDR3: CASSLGQENYGYTF; DNA: TGTGCCAGCAGCTTGGGACAGGAGAACTATGGCTACACCTTC
D: NA; size: NA; J: TRBJ2-7; length: 12; V: TRBV27; CDR3: CASPVDRYEQYF; DNA: TGTGCCAGCCCGGTGGACAGATACGAGCAGTACTTC
D: TRBD1; size: few; J: TRBJ2-1; length: 14; V: TRBV2; CDR3: CASRTGGFYNEQFF; DNA: TGTGCCAGCAGGACAGGGGGTTTCTACAATGAGCAGTTCTTC
D: NA; size: NA; J: TRBJ1-6; length: 14; V: TRBV11-2; CDR3: CASSLEGDNSPLHF; DNA: TGTGCCAGCAGCTTGGAGGGTGATAATTCACCCCTCCACTTT
D: TRBD1; size: few; J: TRBJ2-5; length: 17; V: TRBV29-1; CDR3: CSVEDRMWTGGRETQYF; DNA: TGCAGCGTTGAAGATCGAATGTGGACAGGGGGTAGAGAGACCCAGTACTTC
D: TRBD2; size: NA; J: TRBJ2-2; length: 15; V: TRBV27; CDR3: CASSILAGAGGELFF; DNA: TGTGCCAGCAGTATCCTAGCGGGAGCTGGCGGGGAGCTGTTTTTT
D: TRBD1; size: NA; J: TRBJ1-4; length: 15; V: TRBV5-5; CDR3: CASSLPDRVDEKLFF; DNA: TGTGCCAGCAGCTTACCGGACAGGGTTGATGAAAAACTGTTTTTT
D: TRBD1; size: NA; J: TRBJ1-1; length: 13; V: TRBV2; CDR3: CASSDPRQGTTFF; DNA: TGTGCCAGCAGTGATCCAAGACAGGGGACAACTTTCTTT
D: TRBD1; size: once; J: TRBJ1-1; length: 16; V: TRBV19; CDR3: CASRPRGDRANTEAFF; DNA: TGTGCCAGTAGACCCAGGGGAGACAGGGCGAACACTGAAGCTTTCTTT
D: TRBD1; size: NA; J: TRBJ2-7; length: 14; V: TRBV5-6; CDR3: CASSPGTGIYEQYF; DNA: TGTGCCAGCAGCCCCGGGACAGGGATATACGAGCAGTACTTC
D: TRBD2; size: NA; J: TRBJ2-3; length: 14; V: TRBV7-9; CDR3: CASSGEREGDTQYF; DNA: TGTGCCAGCTCGGGGGAGCGGGAGGGAGATACGCAGTATTTT
D: TRBD1; size: NA; J: TRBJ2-4; length: 15; V: TRBV27; CDR3: CASSLRQGAKNIQYF; DNA: TGTGCCAGCAGTTTAAGACAGGGGGCCAAAAACATTCAGTACTTC
D: NA; size: NA; J: TRBJ1-1; length: 12; V: TRBV28; CDR3: CASRSGGTEAFF; DNA: TGTGCCAGCAGATCGGGGGGTACTGAAGCTTTCTTT
D: TRBD2; size: once; J: TRBJ2-2; length: 20; V: TRBV30; CDR3: CAWSVRHGYRLATNTGELFF; DNA: TGTGCCTGGAGTGTACGGCACGGATATAGACTAGCGACGAACACCGGGGAGCTGTTTTTT
D: NA; size: NA; J: TRBJ2-2; length: 16; V: TRBV27; CDR3: CASSPPGGRNTGELFF; DNA: TGTGCCAGCAGTCCCCCCGGAGGTAGGAACACCGGGGAGCTGTTTTTT
D: NA; size: NA; J: TRBJ2-7; length: 15; V: TRBV6-5; CDR3: CASSYSSIYYEGQYF; DNA: TGTGCCAGCAGTTACTCGTCTATCTACTACGAAGGGCAGTACTTC
D: NA; size: NA; J: TRBJ1-5; length: 17; V: TRBV14; CDR3: CASSPGEHDYSNQPQHF; DNA: TGTGCCAGCAGCCCCGGGGAACACGACTATAGCAATCAGCCCCAGCATTTT
D: TRBD1; size: NA; J: TRBJ2-1; length: 15; V: TRBV18; CDR3: CASSEGQGPYNEQFF; DNA: TGTGCCAGCTCAGAGGGACAGGGACCCTACAATGAGCAGTTCTTC
D: TRBD2; size: NA; J: TRBJ2-7; length: 12; V: TRBV6-1; CDR3: CASGLVGYEQYF; DNA: TGTGCCAGTGGACTAGTCGGGTACGAGCAGTACTTC
D: NA; size: once; J: TRBJ1-3; length: 14; V: TRBV21-1; CDR3: CASSKYYSGNTIYF; DNA: TGTGCCAGCAGTAAATACTACTCTGGAAACACCATATATTTT
D: NA; size: NA; J: TRBJ2-7; length: 15; V: TRBV5-1; CDR3: CASSRGSVSSYEQYF; DNA: TGCGCCAGCAGCCGCGGATCGGTAAGCTCCTACGAGCAGTACTTC
D: NA; size: NA; J: TRBJ1-1; length: 13; V: TRBV5-6; CDR3: CASSRRVDTEAFF; DNA: TGTGCCAGCAGCCGCAGGGTGGACACTGAAGCTTTCTTT
D: TRBD2; size: NA; J: TRBJ2-2; length: 15; V: TRBV9; CDR3: CASSVRGVGTGELFF; DNA: TGTGCCAGCAGCGTCCGGGGGGTGGGTACCGGGGAGCTGTTTTTT
D: NA; size: NA; J: TRBJ2-6; length: 17; V: TRBV7-9; CDR3: CASSLIVGGPGANVLTF; DNA: TGTGCCAGCAGCTTGATAGTGGGGGGACCCGGGGCCAACGTCCTGACTTTC
D: TRBD1; size: NA; J: TRBJ1-1; length: 14; V: TRBV9; CDR3: CASSRQGLFAEAFF; DNA: TGTGCCAGCAGTCGACAGGGTCTATTCGCTGAAGCTTTCTTT
D: NA; size: once; J: TRBJ2-3; length: 17; V: TRBV1; CDR3: CTSSQSTSGARGDTQYF; DNA: TGCACCAGCAGCCAATCAACTAGCGGAGCGAGGGGAGATACGCAGTATTTT